The next 20 T cell receptor beta chains were all read from a single sample in a study of monozygotic twins with inflammatory bowel disease. For each CDR3 protein, TCRdb gives one entry from its re-call of the 5' RACE reads, without DNA. Its listing shows 110,000 to 150,000 distinct CDR3 sequences. Source material: blood. These receptors were collected from a human donor with ulcerative colitis or Crohn's disease, or a healthy co-twin of an affected twin (not recorded which).

V is TRBV6-2 or TRBV6-3 and J is TRBJ1-2. Germline CDR1 MNHEY, CDR2 SVGEGT. The CDR3 has 14 amino acids. CDR3 region: CASSFGSVKGGYTF.

The rearrangement links TRBV15 to TRBJ2-1; the TRBD2 assignment by TCRdb is unverifiable without DNA. In germline, CDR1 is LNHNV, CDR2 YYDKDF (reference sequence). CDR3 length: 15 amino acids. The CDR3 spells CATSSGRLASYEQFF. Full variable domain (missing parts from reference TRBV15 and TRBJ2-1): DAMVIQNPRYQVTQFGKPVTLSCSQTLNHNVMYWYQQKSSQAPKLLFHYYDKDFNNEADTPDNFQSRRPNTSFCFLDIRSPGLGDTAMYLCATSSGRLASYEQFFGPGTRLTVL.

The chain carries TRBV5-1 and TRBJ1-2; TCRdb returns TRBD1, unconfirmable since there is no DNA. Germline values: CDR1 SGHRS, CDR2 YFSETQ. This CDR3 comprises 15 residues. This chain's CDR3 is CASSDTGGKGYGYTF.

This rearrangement joins TRBV19 to TRBJ2-1; the TCRdb call, TRBD1, lacks DNA for checking. Germline V gene lookup returns CDR1 LNHDA and CDR2 SQIVND (reference sequence). This CDR3 has 12 amino acids. This CDR3 is CASSPGSNEQFF.

The rearrangement uses TRBV3-1 and TRBJ1-6. There are 13 residues in the CDR3. Germline values: CDR1 LGHDT, CDR2 YNNKEL (reference sequence). The CDR3 sequence: CASSQDGNSPLHF. Complete variable domain (other parts from reference TRBV3-1 and TRBJ1-6): DTAVSQTPKYLVTQMGNDKSIKCEQNLGHDTMYWYKQDSKKFLKIMFSYNNKELIINETVPNRFSPKSPDKAHLNLHINSLELGDSAVYFCASSQDGNSPLHFGNGTRLTVT.

This chain joins TRBV5-1 and TRBJ2-5. Germline V lookup: CDR1 SGHRS, CDR2 YFSETQ. This CDR3 contains 13 residues. The CDR3: CASSLQQRETQYF.

The chain joins TRBV5-6 to TRBJ2-7; TCRdb's assignment of TRBD1 cannot be checked, as there is no DNA. Germline V gives CDR1 SGHDT, CDR2 YYEEEE. This CDR3 spans 15 amino acids. The CDR3 spells CASSFTGTGPYEQYF. The entire variable domain, with the rest obtained from reference TRBV5-6 and TRBJ2-7, is as follows: DAGVTQSPTHLIKTRGQQVTLRCSPKSGHDTVSWYQQALGQGPQFIFQYYEEEERQRGNFPDRFSGHQFPNYSSELNVNALLLGDSALYLCASSFTGTGPYEQYFGPGTRLTVT.

V and J are TRBV20-1 and TRBJ2-5; without DNA, the TCRdb call of TRBD1 cannot be checked. Germline V gene lookup returns CDR1 DFQATT and CDR2 SNEGSKA (reference sequence). The CDR3 is 13 amino acids. The CDR3 region is CSAPAQGRETQYF.

The chain employs TRBV6-5 and TRBJ1-4; the TCRdb D gene call, TRBD1, has no DNA to confirm it. CDR3 length: 16 amino acids. Germline lookup yields CDR1 MNHEY and CDR2 SVGAGI. CDR3 residues: CASSYPGVTVNEKLFF.

The chain has TRBV5-4 and TRBJ2-2. The CDR3 extends over 13 amino acids. CDR1 and CDR2 (germline): SGHNT, YYREEE (reference sequence). The CDR3 reads CASSEFGTGALFF.

This rearrangement joins TRBV29-1 to TRBJ2-7. Germline V lookup: CDR1 SQVTM, CDR2 ANQGSEA. CDR3 length: 11 amino acids. Here the CDR3 reads CSVASLSEQYF.

This sequence joins TRBV6-5 and TRBJ2-5; absent DNA, TCRdb's TRBD1 call cannot be checked. The germline V gene encodes CDR1 MNHEY and CDR2 SVGAGI. This CDR3 comprises 12 residues. The CDR3 loop is CASSYSGGLKYF.

The V and J genes are TRBV20-1 and TRBJ1-5; no DNA is available, so the TRBD1 call from TCRdb remains unchecked. The germline V gene encodes CDR1 DFQATT and CDR2 SNEGSKA (reference sequence). The CDR3 contains 15 residues. The CDR3 region is CSARVLGGEGQPQHF.

The V gene is TRBV10-3, the J gene TRBJ2-3; TCRdb reports TRBD1, a call that lacks DNA to check it against. Germline V gene sequence: CDR1 ENHRY, CDR2 SYGVKD. This CDR3 is built from 16 residues. The CDR3 is CAISEKPSLGIDTQYF.

The chain carries TRBV4-1 and TRBJ2-7; no DNA is available, so the TRBD1 call from TCRdb remains unchecked. Germline values: CDR1 MGHRA, CDR2 YSYEKL. The CDR3 is made up of 15 amino acids. The CDR3 here is CASSQETGQGYEQYF.

The chain uses TRBV5-5 and TRBJ2-1; TCRdb lists TRBD2, though no DNA is available to test this call. CDR3 length: 13 amino acids. The germline V gene has CDR1 SGHKS and CDR2 YYEKEE (reference sequence). CDR3 sequence: CASSTTSFAEQFF.

The rearrangement joins TRBV5-1 to TRBJ2-1; with no DNA, the TCRdb D assignment of TRBD1 cannot be verified. The CDR3 has 12 amino acids. Germline CDR1 SGHRS, CDR2 YFSETQ. The CDR3 region is CASSARDDEQFF. The entire variable domain, with the rest obtained from reference TRBV5-1 and TRBJ2-1, is as follows: KAGVTQTPRYLIKTRGQQVTLSCSPISGHRSVSWYQQTPGQGLQFLFEYFSETQRNKGNFPGRFSGRQFSNSRSEMNVSTLELGDSALYLCASSARDDEQFFGPGTRLTVL.

J is TRBJ1-2 and V is TRBV5-1; without DNA, the TCRdb call of TRBD1 cannot be checked. This CDR3 comprises 12 residues. CDR1 SGHRS and CDR2 YFSETQ come from the germline V gene. This CDR3 is CASSLQGDGYTF.

This sequence joins TRBV11-2 and TRBJ1-2; TCRdb picks TRBD1, but there is no DNA to check that call. Germline V CDR1 and CDR2: SGHAT, FQNNGV. CDR3 length: 15 amino acids. Here the CDR3 reads CASSLADRLNYGYTF.

The gene calls are TRBV25-1 and TRBJ2-5; TCRdb returns TRBD1, unconfirmable since there is no DNA. CDR1 is MGHDK, CDR2 SYGVNS, per germline. This CDR3 has 20 residues. The CDR3 protein is CASSDKGGRGPLAGMETQYF.